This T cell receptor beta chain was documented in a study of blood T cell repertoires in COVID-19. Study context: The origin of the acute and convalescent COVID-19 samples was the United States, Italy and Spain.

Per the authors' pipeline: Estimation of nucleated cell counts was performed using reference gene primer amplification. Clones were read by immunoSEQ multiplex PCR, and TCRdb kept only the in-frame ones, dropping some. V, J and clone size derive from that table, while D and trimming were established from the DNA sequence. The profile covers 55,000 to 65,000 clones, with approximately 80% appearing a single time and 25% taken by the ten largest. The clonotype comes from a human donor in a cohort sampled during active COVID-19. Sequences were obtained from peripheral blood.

CDR3: CASSFGLAGLSETQYF. For the CDR3, the DNA is TGTGCCAGCAGTTTCGGACTAGCGGGATTATCGGAGACCCAGTACTTC. The chain links TRBV28 to TRBJ2-5; TRBD2 matches at 12 bases. Germline V gene data show CDR1 as MDHEN and CDR2 as SYDVKM. The J segment lost 5 bases and the V segment lost 3 bases, leaving 7 bases of the junction unmatched. This CDR3 comprises 16 residues. Looking up the rest from reference TRBV28 and TRBJ2-5 gives the full variable domain: DVKVTQSSRYLVKRTGEKVFLECVQDMDHENMFWYRQDPGLGLRLIYFSYDVKMKEKGDIPEGYSVSREKKERFSLILESASTNQTSMYLCASSFGLAGLSETQYFGPGTRLLVL.